The 4 T cell receptor beta chains presented below share a single source sample, sequenced in a study of CD8 T cells in Susac syndrome. Random hexamers primed reverse transcription of about 0.5 to 1 ug RNA. TCRdb used MiXCR to reprocess the immunoSEQ multiplex PCR reads, holding one entry per CDR3 protein. This sample carries some 180,000 distinct CDR3 sequences, over 75% of them seen once, and the ten largest clones take about 0.1%. Sequencing used CD4+ T cells from PBMCs. These TCRs come from a human donor with Susac syndrome.

V and J are TRBV5-6 and TRBJ2-3, with 9 nucleotides matching TRBD1. The CDR3 consists of 13 residues. V lost 3 bases to trimming and J lost 4 bases; unmatched junction nucleotides: 0. CDR1 and CDR2 from the germline V gene are SGHDT and YYEEEE. The CDR3: CASSWTGADTQYF. The CDR3 coding sequence is TGTGCCAGCAGCTGGACAGGGGCAGATACGCAGTATTTT.

The chain couples TRBV27 to TRBJ2-7; D may be TRBD1 (7 bases). From germline, CDR1 is MNHEY and CDR2 SMNVEV (reference sequence). This CDR3 is 16 amino acids long. V dropped 6 bases and J dropped 2 bases, with 20 bases sitting between them. This CDR3 is CASSPGGGRITYEQYF. The CDR3 coding sequence is TGTGCCAGCAGCCCCGGAGGGGGCCGGATTACCTACGAGCAGTACTTC.

The rearrangement links TRBV19 to TRBJ2-4; 7 bases fit TRBD1. Germline assignment: CDR1 LNHDA and CDR2 SQIVND (reference sequence). The V segment lost 8 bases and the J segment 0 bases; nucleotides outside the gene matches: 10. CDR3 length: 16 residues. The CDR3 loop reads CASGKRDSLAKNIQYF. The CDR3 nucleotides read TGTGCCAGTGGGAAGAGGGACAGTTTAGCCAAAAACATTCAGTACTTC.

The V and J genes are TRBV28 and TRBJ1-2, with 7 bases fitting TRBD1. CDR1 MDHEN and CDR2 SYDVKM come from the germline V gene. Trimming cost V 4 bases and J 4 bases; bases outside gene matches: 15. The CDR3 is 17 residues long. CDR3: CASSSLDLQGPIYGYTF. Here the CDR3 DNA reads TGTGCCAGCAGTTCATTGGATCTACAGGGGCCAATCTATGGCTACACCTTC.